One T cell receptor beta chain is described in this entry. The DNA is omitted, as the CDR3 cannot be located on it reliably, and the CDR3 follows TCRdb's listing. Per sample, roughly 500 nanograms of biopsy DNA were TCRB immunosequenced. Produced via immunoSEQ multiplex PCR; TCRdb's table is partial and in-frame only. Counted here are about 9,600 clones, less than 85% occurring once; the ten biggest clones make up 25%. The entry originates in a study of T cell repertoires in ileal Crohn's disease. On the study more broadly: Median disease duration was approximately eight years; 30% to 35% smoked at surgery.

Adults with ileal or ileocolonic Crohn's disease and an indication for resection were eligible. The germline V gene has CDR1 LNHNV and CDR2 YYDKDF (reference sequence). The CDR3 is 14 amino acids long, termini counted. Source material: ileal tissue. This chain links TRBV15 with TRBJ1-1. This receptor was obtained from an adult with Crohn's disease. CDR3 region: CAAMTFGVNTEAFF.